Listed below are T cell receptor beta chains from one sample, sequenced in a study of shared clonotypes between healthy human individuals. Method: immunoSEQ multiplex PCR; TCRdb's copy keeps in-frame clones and lacks some. The profile shows roughly 500,000 clones, roughly 80% of them singletons. The sample comprised PBMCs. These receptors originate from a woman aged 40 to 50 in good health. Some clones in this sample may be carry-over from other donors' samples. Both conserved end residues are part of each CDR3. Each record gives: clone size, V gene, D gene, J gene, CDR3 DNA, CDR3 protein. D genes are given only for firm matches. Size is stated for part of the rows, as once, few or many counts, or as a class when the clone is expanded.

-	TRBV7-8	TRBD1	TRBJ1-2	TGTGCCAGCAGCCTAGTAACAGGGGGTTATGGCTACACCTTC	CASSLVTGGYGYTF
once	TRBV6-1	-	TRBJ2-7	TGTGCCAGCAGTGAAGTTAGGGGCTACGAGCAGTACTTC	CASSEVRGYEQYF
-	TRBV5-1	-	TRBJ2-7	TGCGCCAGCACCCAGGGCTACGAGCAGTACTTC	CASTQGYEQYF
-	TRBV25-1	-	TRBJ1-1	TGTGCCAGCAGTGAACGGAAGGGATTGGACACTGAAGCTTTCTTT	CASSERKGLDTEAFF
-	TRBV7-8	-	TRBJ2-1	TGTGCCAGCAGCTCCCAGGGGTATGAGCAGTTCTTC	CASSSQGYEQFF
few	TRBV7-9	-	TRBJ1-2	TGTGCCAGCAGCCCCAGGGTTAACTATGGCTACACCTTC	CASSPRVNYGYTF
-	TRBV5-6	TRBD1	TRBJ2-7	TGTGCCAGCAGCTTGGACGGGACAGGGTCCTTCCCTCCCTACGAGCAGTACTTC	CASSLDGTGSFPPYEQYF
-	TRBV28	TRBD2	TRBJ2-7	TGTGCCAGCAGTTTAGTTAGCGGGAGCGGCGAGCAGTACTTC	CASSLVSGSGEQYF
-	TRBV6-1	-	TRBJ2-1	TGTGCCAGCAGTTGGAAAGACGGCCCCTACAATGAGCAGTTCTTC	CASSWKDGPYNEQFF
-	TRBV18	TRBD1	TRBJ2-2	TGTGCCAGCTCACGAGTCAGGGGGCAAACCGGGGAGCTGTTTTTT	CASSRVRGQTGELFF
-	TRBV18	-	TRBJ1-5	TGTGCCAGCTCACCCGCTACAGGGTATAGCAATCAGCCCCAGCATTTT	CASSPATGYSNQPQHF
-	TRBV18	-	TRBJ1-5	TGTGCCAGCTCACCACCGACCGGGGGCCTCGGTCAGCCCCAGCATTTT	CASSPPTGGLGQPQHF
-	TRBV19	-	TRBJ1-5	TGTGCCAGTAGTATCGGTAGGGGACTGTATTTT	CASSIGRGLYF
-	TRBV30	TRBD1	TRBJ2-3	TGTGCCTGGAGTCGACAGGGGATCACGCAGTATTTT	CAWSRQGITQYF
-	TRBV6-6	-	TRBJ2-7	TGTGCCAGCAGAAGTGACAGGACCTACTCCTACGAGCAGTACTTC	CASRSDRTYSYEQYF
-	TRBV14	-	TRBJ2-2	TGTGCCAGCAGCCAACCGGAGGGCCGAGGCACCGGGGAGCTGTTTTTT	CASSQPEGRGTGELFF
-	TRBV30	-	TRBJ1-5	TGTGCCTGGAGCGATACAGGGAATCAGCCCCAGCATTTT	CAWSDTGNQPQHF
-	TRBV28	-	TRBJ2-5	TGTGCCAGCATGAGCGAGGGCACGGAGACCCAGTACTTC	CASMSEGTETQYF
-	TRBV7-9	-	TRBJ2-5	TGTGCCAGCAGTCCCCGCCGTCAGATCCAAGAGACCCAGTACTTC	CASSPRRQIQETQYF
-	TRBV2	-	TRBJ2-7	TGTGCCAGCAGCGCCTGGGGGGGCCCGTACGAGCAGTACTTC	CASSAWGGPYEQYF